This T cell receptor (beta chain) was obtained from a study of Ad26.COV2.S vaccination and SARS-CoV-2 variants. The treatment is: 15 to 20 received Ad26.COV2.S at low or high dose, single or two shots; about five received placebo; per-sample allocation not given. The study sampled participants on day 63 after the first vaccine or placebo injection. Based in Boston, the donor was an adult of 18-55 years. Spike of the Wuhan-strain SARS-CoV-2 was expressed by an Ad26 vector, which formed the vaccine. Here immunoSEQ multiplex PCR was the method, and the copy in TCRdb shows in-frame clones only, minus some. The sample has fewer than 400,000 clones, around nine tenths seen once; the top ten hold 3.5%. This CDR3 is 13 amino acids long. Germline V gene lookup returns CDR1 LNHDA and CDR2 SQIVND (reference sequence). Trimming stripped 4 bases from V and 10 bases from J, with 16 bases between.

The chain has TRBV19 and TRBJ1-2; D may be TRBD1 (6 bases). The source material was peripheral blood, sampled in a trial of Ad26.COV2.S vaccine versus placebo. This TCR came from a person between 18 and 60 years old who received the Ad26.COV2.S COVID-19 vaccine or a placebo. The CDR3 sequence is CASSTGTSRLYTF. The CDR3 coding sequence is TGTGCCAGTAGTACCGGGACATCAAGGCTCTACACCTTC.